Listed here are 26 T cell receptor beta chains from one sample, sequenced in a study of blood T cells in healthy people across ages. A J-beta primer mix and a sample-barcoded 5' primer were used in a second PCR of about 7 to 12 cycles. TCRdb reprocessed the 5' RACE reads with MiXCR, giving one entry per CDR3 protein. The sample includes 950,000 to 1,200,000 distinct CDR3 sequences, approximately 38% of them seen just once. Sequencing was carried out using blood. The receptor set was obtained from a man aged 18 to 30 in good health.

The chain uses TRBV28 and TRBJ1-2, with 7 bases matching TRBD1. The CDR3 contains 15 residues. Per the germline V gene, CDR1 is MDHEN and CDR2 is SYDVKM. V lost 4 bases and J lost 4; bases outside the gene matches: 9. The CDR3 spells CASSSTATGIYGYTF. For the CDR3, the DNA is TGTGCCAGCAGTTCGACAGCGACAGGGATCTATGGCTACACCTTC.

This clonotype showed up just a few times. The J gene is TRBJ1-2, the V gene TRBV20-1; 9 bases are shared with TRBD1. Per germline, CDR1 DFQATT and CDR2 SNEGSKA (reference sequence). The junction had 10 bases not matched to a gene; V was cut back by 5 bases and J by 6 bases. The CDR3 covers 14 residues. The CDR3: CSAPSWGQGHGYTF. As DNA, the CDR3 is TGCAGTGCTCCAAGTTGGGGACAGGGCCATGGCTACACCTTC.

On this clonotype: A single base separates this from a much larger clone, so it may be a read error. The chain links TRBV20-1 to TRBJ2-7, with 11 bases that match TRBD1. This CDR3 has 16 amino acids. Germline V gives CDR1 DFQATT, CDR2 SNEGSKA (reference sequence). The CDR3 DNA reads TGCAGTGCTGGAGATCCGCGGGGGACAGGGGGGAATGAGCAGTACTTC. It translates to CSAGDPRGTGGNEQYF.

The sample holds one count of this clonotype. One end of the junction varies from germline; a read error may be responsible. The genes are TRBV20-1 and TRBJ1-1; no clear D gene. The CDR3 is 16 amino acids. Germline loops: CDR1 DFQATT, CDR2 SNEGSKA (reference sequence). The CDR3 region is CNALSPAGNPNTEAFF. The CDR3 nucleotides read TGCAATGCTCTATCCCCCGCCGGGAACCCGAACACTGAAGCTTTCTTT.

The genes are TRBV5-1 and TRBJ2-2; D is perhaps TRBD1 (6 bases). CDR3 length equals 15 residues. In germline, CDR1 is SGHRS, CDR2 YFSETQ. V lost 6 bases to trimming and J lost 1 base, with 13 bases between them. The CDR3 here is CASTNNRENTGELFF. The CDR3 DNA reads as TGCGCCAGCACAAACAACAGGGAGAACACCGGGGAGCTGTTTTTT.

CDR3: CASSVAGGRGYNEQYF. The CDR3 DNA sequence: TGTGCCAGCAGCGTAGCTGGTGGGAGGGGGTACAATGAGCAGTACTTC. This chain connects TRBV9 to TRBJ2-1; possibly TRBD2 for D (7 bases). Near its end, the DNA agrees better with TRBJ2-7, so the J call may be wrong. Per germline, CDR1 SGDLS and CDR2 YYNGEE. This CDR3 contains 16 residues.

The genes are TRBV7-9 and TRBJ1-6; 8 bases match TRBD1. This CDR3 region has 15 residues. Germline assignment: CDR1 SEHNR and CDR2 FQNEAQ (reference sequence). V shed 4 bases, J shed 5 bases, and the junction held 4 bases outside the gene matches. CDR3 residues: CASSSPGQDNSPLHF. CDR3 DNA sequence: TGTGCCAGCAGCTCCCCGGGACAGGATAATTCACCCCTCCACTTT.

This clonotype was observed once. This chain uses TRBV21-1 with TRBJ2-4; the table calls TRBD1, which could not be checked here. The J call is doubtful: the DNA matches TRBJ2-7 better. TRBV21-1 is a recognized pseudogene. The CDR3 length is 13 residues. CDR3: CTGKETGGNEQYF. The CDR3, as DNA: TGTACCGGCAAAGAAACAGGGGGGAACGAGCAGTACTTC.

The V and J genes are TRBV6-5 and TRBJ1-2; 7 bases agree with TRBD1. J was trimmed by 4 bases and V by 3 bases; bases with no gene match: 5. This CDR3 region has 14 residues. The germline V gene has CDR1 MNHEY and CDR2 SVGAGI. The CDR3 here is CASSYLNRGYGYTF. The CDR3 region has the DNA TGTGCCAGCAGTTATCTGAACAGGGGCTATGGCTACACCTTC.

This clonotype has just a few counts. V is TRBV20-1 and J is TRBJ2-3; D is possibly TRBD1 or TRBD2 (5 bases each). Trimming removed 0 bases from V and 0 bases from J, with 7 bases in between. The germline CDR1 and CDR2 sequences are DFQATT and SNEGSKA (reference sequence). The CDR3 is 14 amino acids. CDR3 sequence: CSARERGSTDTQYF. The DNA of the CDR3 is TGCAGTGCTAGAGAGAGGGGTAGCACAGATACGCAGTATTTT.

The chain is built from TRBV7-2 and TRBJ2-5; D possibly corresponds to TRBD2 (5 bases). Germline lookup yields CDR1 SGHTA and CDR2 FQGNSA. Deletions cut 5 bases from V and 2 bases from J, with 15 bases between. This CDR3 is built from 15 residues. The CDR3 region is CASSPGSRIQETQYF. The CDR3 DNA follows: TGTGCCAGCAGCCCGGGGTCGCGGATACAAGAGACCCAGTACTTC.

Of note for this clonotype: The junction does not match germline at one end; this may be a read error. As DNA, the CDR3 is TGTGCCAGCAGTTTAGCAGGGGTGAACACTAAAGCTTTCTTT. It codes for CASSLAGVNTKAFF. The chain employs TRBV28 and TRBJ1-1, with D tentatively TRBD1 (6 bases). Germline loops: CDR1 MDHEN, CDR2 SYDVKM. The CDR3 totals 14 residues.

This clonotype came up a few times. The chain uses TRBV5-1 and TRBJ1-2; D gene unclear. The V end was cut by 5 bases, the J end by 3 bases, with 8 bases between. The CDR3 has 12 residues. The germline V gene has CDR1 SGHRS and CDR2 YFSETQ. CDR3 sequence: CASRIDHYGYTF. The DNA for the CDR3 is TGCGCCAGCAGAATTGACCACTATGGCTACACCTTC.

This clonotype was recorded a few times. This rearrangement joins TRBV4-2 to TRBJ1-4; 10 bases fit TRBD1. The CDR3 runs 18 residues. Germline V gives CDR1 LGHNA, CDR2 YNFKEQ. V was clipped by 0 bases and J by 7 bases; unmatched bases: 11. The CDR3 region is CASSQDQETGGWFEKLFF. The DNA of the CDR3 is TGTGCCAGCAGCCAAGATCAGGAGACAGGGGGCTGGTTTGAAAAACTGTTTTTT.

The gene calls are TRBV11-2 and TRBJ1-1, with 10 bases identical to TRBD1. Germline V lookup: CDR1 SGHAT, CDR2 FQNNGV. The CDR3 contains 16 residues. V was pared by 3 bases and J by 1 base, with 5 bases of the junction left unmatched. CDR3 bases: TGTGCCAGCAGCTTCTTAAGGGACAGGGGGAACACTGAAGCTTTCTTT. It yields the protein CASSFLRDRGNTEAFF. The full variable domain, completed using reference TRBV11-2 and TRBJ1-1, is EAGVAQSPRYKIIEKRQSVAFWCNPISGHATLYWYQQILGQGPKLLIQFQNNGVVDDSQLPKDRFSAERLKGVDSTLKIQPAKLEDSAVYLCASSFLRDRGNTEAFFGQGTRLTVV.

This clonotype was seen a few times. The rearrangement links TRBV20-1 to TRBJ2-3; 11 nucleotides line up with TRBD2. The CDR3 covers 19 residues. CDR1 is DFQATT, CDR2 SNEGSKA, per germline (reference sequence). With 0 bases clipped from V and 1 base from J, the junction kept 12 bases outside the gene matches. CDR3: CSARDASGGSNRGTDTQYF. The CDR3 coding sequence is TGCAGTGCTAGAGATGCTAGCGGGGGGTCCAATAGAGGCACAGATACGCAGTATTTT.

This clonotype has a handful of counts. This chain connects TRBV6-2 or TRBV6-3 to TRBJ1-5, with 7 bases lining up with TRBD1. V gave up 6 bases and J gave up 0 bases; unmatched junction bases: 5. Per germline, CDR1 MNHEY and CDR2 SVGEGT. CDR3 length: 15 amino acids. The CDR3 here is CASSRGTDSNQPQHF. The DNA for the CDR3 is TGTGCCAGCAGCCGAGGGACAGATAGCAATCAGCCCCAGCATTTT.

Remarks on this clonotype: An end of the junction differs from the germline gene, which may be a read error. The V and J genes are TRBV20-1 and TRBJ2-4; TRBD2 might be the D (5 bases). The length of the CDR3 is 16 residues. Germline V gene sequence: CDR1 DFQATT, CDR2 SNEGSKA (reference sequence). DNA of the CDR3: TGCAGTGCTAGAGATCGTCCCAGAGGAGGCAAAAACATTCAGCACTTC. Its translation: CSARDRPRGGKNIQHF.

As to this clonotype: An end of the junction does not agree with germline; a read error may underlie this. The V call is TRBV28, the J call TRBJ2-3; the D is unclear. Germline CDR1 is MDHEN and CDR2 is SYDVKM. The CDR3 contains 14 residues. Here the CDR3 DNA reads TGTTCCAGCAGCCGGCCCATGAGCACAGATACGCAGTATTTT. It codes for CSSSRPMSTDTQYF.

Here the CDR3 reads CASTPQGSGTDTQYF. CDR3 sequence (DNA): TGTGCCAGCACACCCCAGGGTAGCGGCACAGATACGCAGTATTTT. The chain joins TRBV28 to TRBJ2-3; D assignment may be TRBD1 or TRBD2 (5 bases each). The V end was cut by 7 bases, the J end by 1 base, with 15 bases between. CDR3 size: 15 residues. From germline, CDR1 is MDHEN and CDR2 SYDVKM.

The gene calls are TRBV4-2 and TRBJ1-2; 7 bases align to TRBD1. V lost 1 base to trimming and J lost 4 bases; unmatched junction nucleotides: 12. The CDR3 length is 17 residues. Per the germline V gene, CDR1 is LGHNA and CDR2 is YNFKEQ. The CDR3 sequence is CASSQAPGFGTAYGYTF. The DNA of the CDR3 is TGTGCCAGCAGCCAAGCCCCTGGATTCGGGACAGCCTATGGCTACACCTTC.

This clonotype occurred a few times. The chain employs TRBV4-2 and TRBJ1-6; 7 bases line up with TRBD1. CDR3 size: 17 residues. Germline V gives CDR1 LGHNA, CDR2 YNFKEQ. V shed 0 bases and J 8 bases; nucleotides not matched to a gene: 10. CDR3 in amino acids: CASSQEELQGRDSPLHF. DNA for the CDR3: TGTGCCAGCAGCCAAGAAGAATTACAGGGGAGGGATTCACCCCTCCACTTT.

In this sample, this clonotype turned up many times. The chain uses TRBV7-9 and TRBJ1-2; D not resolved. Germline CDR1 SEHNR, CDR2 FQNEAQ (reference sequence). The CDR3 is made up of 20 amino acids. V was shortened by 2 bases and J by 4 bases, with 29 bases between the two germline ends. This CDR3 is CASSLYSLGSLDRVGYGYTF. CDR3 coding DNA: TGTGCCAGCAGCTTATATAGTTTAGGGTCATTGGATCGTGTTGGCTATGGCTACACCTTC.

Written as DNA, the CDR3 is TGCAGTGCCAGACTAGAGTCCTACGAGCAGTACTTC. Amino acids: CSARLESYEQYF. The V call is TRBV20-1, the J call TRBJ2-7, with a tentative D call TRBD2 (6 bases). Trimming removed 6 bases at V and 1 base at J, with 10 bases between. The CDR3 has 12 amino acids. CDR1 is DFQATT and CDR2 is SNEGSKA in the germline V gene (reference sequence).

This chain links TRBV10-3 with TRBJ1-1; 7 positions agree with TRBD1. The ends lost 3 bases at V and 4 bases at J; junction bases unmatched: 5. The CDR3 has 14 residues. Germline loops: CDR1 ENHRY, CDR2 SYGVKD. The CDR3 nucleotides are TGTGCCATCAGTGAACCACAGGGGACCACTGAAGCTTTCTTT. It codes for CAISEPQGTTEAFF.

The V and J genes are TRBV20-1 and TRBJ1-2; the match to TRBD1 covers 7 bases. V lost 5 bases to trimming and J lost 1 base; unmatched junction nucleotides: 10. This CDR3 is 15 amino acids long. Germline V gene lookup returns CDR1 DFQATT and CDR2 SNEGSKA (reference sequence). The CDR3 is CSAPGGGQINYGYTF. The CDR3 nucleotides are TGCAGTGCTCCGGGAGGGGGACAGATTAACTATGGCTACACCTTC.